This TCR beta chain came from a study of blood T cell repertoires in COVID-19 (dated by TCRdb to about 2020). Study-level background: Samples covering the acute and convalescent phases of COVID-19 were provided by collaborators in the United States, Italy and Spain. The material from the prospective study consisted of cDNA or gDNA derived from T cells, B-cell-depleted T cells, or PBMCs. Subjects who had been exposed to COVID-19, were actively infected with it, or had recovered from it provided the deeply sampled blood TCRbeta repertoires that made up the dataset. The repertoires were released in a freely available public database meant as a resource for research on the immune response to SARS-CoV-2. Samples were obtained from the ongoing ImmuneRACE study (first 160 participants) and from 1,254 subjects provided by 6 global collaborators. The sample metadata nearly always contained a de-identified subject ID, COVID-19 status, age in years and sex. Where HLA class I and class II types were available, the types were taken from metadata supplied by the sample provider, not from assay-based typing.

What the work shows at the level of the full study, not this receptor alone: Clinical and demographic metadata were provided uncurated, with the amount varying by source and participant.

The collaborating institutions used their own protocols to collect whole blood in K2EDTA tubes. Collaborator samples were shipped for TCRbeta analysis as frozen whole blood, isolated PBMCs, or DNA extracted from either sample type. Deletion took 7 bases off V and 0 bases off J, with a span of 13 bases between the germline ends. CDR1 LNHDA and CDR2 SQIVND were looked up in the germline V gene (reference sequence). The CDR3 numbers 15 residues from cysteine through phenylalanine. Only the CDR3 part of the read is kept: 45 bases, read in frame from the first base. A note on this clone: The target of this receptor is not known. It has no much larger one-base neighbor in the sample; base qualities were not kept.

TCRbeta CDR3 regions were amplified from genomic DNA using the immunoSEQ Assay, a bias-controlled multiplex PCR. The authors' pipeline ran thus. Within the assay, amplification of reference gene primers was used to estimate how many nucleated cells each sample contained. To quantify the absolute abundance of each unique TCRbeta CDR3 rearrangement, sequence reads were collapsed and filtered. For each sample, productive Simpson clonality was calculated by taking the square root of Simpson's diversity index across productive rearrangements. TCRdb took over this immuneACCESS table, retaining in-frame rearrangements with V and J assigned. Such tables are incomplete; in checked studies, under half of the missing clones stem from an unresolved V gene, and the remainder is unexplained. From that table come the V and J calls and clone size; the DNA was used to work out D and trimming. The sample has about 240,000 clones on record, 75% to 90% of them singletons. The ten largest clones capture roughly 12% of the sample.

The sequenced sample consisted of peripheral blood. The origin of this receptor is a woman aged 60-75 years with active or convalescent COVID-19. The rearrangement joined TRBV19 to TRBJ1-5, with a weak D call of TRBD1 (6 bases match). The CDR3 sequence is CASMRGIYSNQPQHF. The DNA sequence is as follows: TGTGCCAGTATGAGGGGGATCTATAGCAATCAGCCCCAGCATTTT.